This TCR beta chain was obtained from a study of beta chain features in type 1 diabetes. Expressed TCRB transcripts were sequenced, since all the RNA that had been isolated was reverse transcribed. Sequenced by immunoSEQ multiplex PCR; TCRdb stores in-frame clones only, minus some. The sample records 350,000 to 450,000 clones, over 9.5% being singletons. Worth noting for this clone: Its antigen is not known.

Overall study results and limits: Type 1 diabetes patients showed a moderate but significant shortening of TCRB CDR3s in all four CD4+ subsets. Sequencing from cDNA could over-represent high-TCR-expressing cells. Individuals with type 1 diabetes displayed fewer insertions and more deletions at VDJ junctions.

Sorted CD4+ subsets: naive, central memory, regulatory, stem cell-like memory (CD45RO/CCR7/CD25/CD127/CD95/CD27 panel). Germline V gene sequence: CDR1 SGDLS, CDR2 YYNGEE. V shed 7 bases and J 7 bases; nucleotides not matched to a gene: 8. The CDR3 has 14 amino acids. This TCR was recovered from a woman aged 18 to 35 with type 1 diabetes. The rearrangement joins TRBV9 to TRBJ1-6; 7 positions match TRBD1. Sequenced: naive CD4+ T cells from blood. The CDR3: CASSRQGRNSPLHF. CDR3 DNA: TGTGCCAGCTCCAGACAGGGTAGAAATTCACCCCTCCACTTT.